A single sample is the source of the 14 T cell receptor beta chains below, sequenced in a study of T cells in Graves' hyperthyroidism and ophthalmopathy. Amplified regions were TCR beta CDR3 sequences from RNA transcripts. The HTBI primer set drove a first-round RT-PCR of the TCR CDR3. TCRdb ran MiXCR on the multiplex PCR reads and lists one entry per CDR3 protein. The sample contains about 350,000 distinct CDR3 sequences, approximately 20% of which appear only once. Sequenced: blood. These receptors originate from a woman between 18 and 29 years old with Graves' hyperthyroidism.

This clonotype was observed many times. V and J are TRBV27 and TRBJ1-1; D is uncertain. With 5 bases removed from V and 3 bases from J, the gap between germline ends came to 16 bases. Germline V gene sequence: CDR1 MNHEY, CDR2 SMNVEV (reference sequence). The length of the CDR3 is 15 residues. For the CDR3, the DNA is TGTGCCAGCAGTCTAGGTTTGGCGGATTACACTGAAGCTTTCTTT. Translated, it gives CASSLGLADYTEAFF.

A few counts support this clonotype. J is TRBJ1-2 and V is TRBV3-1; D is possibly TRBD1 (6 bases). V lost 4 bases, J lost 5 bases, and 17 bases lay in between. This CDR3 region has 15 residues. Germline lookup yields CDR1 LGHDT and CDR2 YNNKEL (reference sequence). DNA for the CDR3: TGTGCCAGCAGCCGTGTGGGGGACAACGGGTATGGCTACACCTTC. The encoded protein is CASSRVGDNGYGYTF.

The chain joins TRBV6-2 or TRBV6-3 to TRBJ1-5; 8 bases agree with TRBD1. Trimming at V came to 5 bases and at J to 5 bases, leaving 8 bases not matched to a gene. The CDR3 covers 15 residues. Germline V gene sequence: CDR1 MNHEY, CDR2 SVGEGT. CDR3 loop: CASSQSPDRDQPQHF. In nucleotides, the CDR3 is TGTGCCAGCAGTCAATCTCCGGACAGGGATCAGCCCCAGCATTTT.

This clonotype was counted many times. One end of the junction is discordant with germline, which a read error may explain. This sequence joins TRBV20-1 and TRBJ1-1; 7 bases line up with TRBD1. Germline CDR1 and CDR2: DFQATT and SNEGSKA (reference sequence). This CDR3 is built from 14 residues. CDR3 residues: CSAKVGQLNTEAVF. Here the CDR3 DNA reads TGCAGTGCTAAAGTGGGACAGCTGAACACTGAAGCTGTCTTT.

The chain recombines TRBV7-3 with TRBJ2-2; D is perhaps TRBD1 (6 bases). This CDR3 is built from 19 residues. V was trimmed by 1 base and J by 4 bases, leaving 22 bases between them. Germline V gene data show CDR1 as SGHTA and CDR2 as FQGTGA. The CDR3 protein is CASSLSRQGTLSGTGELFF. For the CDR3, the DNA is TGTGCCAGCAGCTTAAGTAGGCAGGGGACCCTCTCGGGCACCGGGGAGCTGTTTTTT.

In its sample, this clonotype was seen many times. CDR3 amino acids: CASSEAAGGAFTGELFF. The CDR3 nucleotides read TGTGCCAGCAGTGAAGCAGCGGGGGGCGCTTTCACCGGGGAGCTGTTTTTT. This chain uses TRBV6-1 with TRBJ2-2; the match to TRBD2 covers 9 bases. Unmatched junction bases numbered 6, after V lost 0 bases and J lost 4 bases. This CDR3 has 17 residues. Germline CDR1 reads MNHNS; CDR2 reads SASEGT.

The chain combines TRBV7-1 with TRBJ1-2; 9 nucleotides match TRBD1. TRBV7-1 belongs to the ORF category, with a function that is uncertain. J lost 2 bases, V lost 3 bases, and 19 bases had no gene match. The CDR3 consists of 20 residues. CDR3 in DNA: TGTGCCAGCAGCTCGGGCCCTCCCGGGACAGGGTACTACTTGAACTATGGCTACACCTTC. This codes for CASSSGPPGTGYYLNYGYTF.

This clonotype was observed many times. V and J are TRBV20-1 and TRBJ2-7; D is unresolved. From germline, CDR1 is DFQATT and CDR2 SNEGSKA (reference sequence). The CDR3 is made up of 15 amino acids. The V gene lost 2 bases and the J gene lost 1 base, with 15 bases spanning the gap. The CDR3 spells CSARPFSGSSYEQYF. The CDR3 coding sequence is TGCAGTGCTAGACCTTTTAGTGGTAGTTCCTACGAGCAGTACTTC.

This clonotype came up many times. The chain uses TRBV2 and TRBJ1-1; no reliable D call. Germline V CDR1 and CDR2: SNHLY, FYNNEI. V shed 7 bases and J shed 1 base, with 10 bases lying between them. This CDR3 has 13 amino acids. Here the CDR3 reads CASKDDQNTEAFF. The CDR3 coding sequence is TGTGCCAGCAAGGACGATCAGAACACTGAAGCTTTCTTT.

This clonotype has at least ten counts. The V call is TRBV12-3 or TRBV12-4, the J call TRBJ1-2; D remains ambiguous. V lost 0 bases and J 7 bases, leaving 9 bases between the germline ends. CDR3 size: 13 residues. Written as DNA, the CDR3 is TGTGCCAGCAGTTTAGCCACCATAGGTGGCTACACCTTC. Residues: CASSLATIGGYTF.

This clonotype has a handful of counts. The chain is built from TRBV18 and TRBJ2-2; 7 bases fit TRBD2. The CDR3 sequence is 15 residues long. J lost 1 base, V lost 2 bases, and 1 base had no gene match. CDR1 KGHSH and CDR2 LQKENI come from the germline V gene. The CDR3 region has the DNA TGTGCCAGCTCACCAGCGGGGGAGAACACCGGGGAGCTGTTTTTT. Its translation: CASSPAGENTGELFF.

The rearrangement links TRBV7-3 to TRBJ2-5; D remains ambiguous. The CDR3 loop spans 13 amino acids. V lost 4 bases and J lost 2, with 8 bases in between. Germline values: CDR1 SGHTA, CDR2 FQGTGA. The chain's CDR3 is CASSSTTQETQYF. The DNA of the CDR3 is TGTGCCAGCAGCTCGACGACACAAGAGACCCAGTACTTC.

In this sample, this clonotype turned up many times. This sequence joins TRBV6-1 and TRBJ1-3, with D unresolved. Trimming left V 3 bases short and J 1 base short, with 4 bases between. Germline V gene lookup returns CDR1 MNHNS and CDR2 SASEGT. This CDR3 is 13 amino acids long. The CDR3 nucleotides read TGTGCCAGCAGTGAGTTTTCTGGAAACACCATATATTTT. Residues: CASSEFSGNTIYF.

This clonotype was recorded at least ten times. The V and J genes are TRBV19 and TRBJ2-2, with D possibly TRBD1 on 6 matching bases. Trimming stripped 3 bases from V and 3 bases from J, with 11 bases between. Germline assignment: CDR1 LNHDA and CDR2 SQIVND (reference sequence). The CDR3 loop spans 15 amino acids. In nucleotides, the CDR3 is TGTGCCAGTAGTATCAGGGGAAGAGACACCGGGGAGCTGTTTTTT. It codes for CASSIRGRDTGELFF.